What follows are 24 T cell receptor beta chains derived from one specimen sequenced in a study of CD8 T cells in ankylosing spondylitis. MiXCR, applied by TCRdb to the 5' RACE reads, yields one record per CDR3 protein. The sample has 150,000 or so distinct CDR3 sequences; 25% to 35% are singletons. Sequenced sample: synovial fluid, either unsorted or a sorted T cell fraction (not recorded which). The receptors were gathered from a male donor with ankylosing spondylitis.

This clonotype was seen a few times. The CDR3 sequence is CASSYMTGGDQPQHF. In DNA, the CDR3 is TGTGCCAGCAGTTACATGACAGGGGGCGATCAGCCCCAGCATTTT. V and J are TRBV6-5 and TRBJ1-5; TRBD1 agrees at 10 bases. Germline V gene lookup returns CDR1 MNHEY and CDR2 SVGAGI. The CDR3 loop spans 15 amino acids. V shed 2 bases and J 5 bases; nucleotides not matched to a gene: 3.

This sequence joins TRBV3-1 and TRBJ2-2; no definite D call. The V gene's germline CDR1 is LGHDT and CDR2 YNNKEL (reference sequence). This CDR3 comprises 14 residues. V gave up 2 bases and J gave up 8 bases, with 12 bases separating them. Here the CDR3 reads CASSQSVPGGELFF. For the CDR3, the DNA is TGTGCCAGCAGCCAAAGCGTCCCCGGGGGGGAGCTGTTTTTT.

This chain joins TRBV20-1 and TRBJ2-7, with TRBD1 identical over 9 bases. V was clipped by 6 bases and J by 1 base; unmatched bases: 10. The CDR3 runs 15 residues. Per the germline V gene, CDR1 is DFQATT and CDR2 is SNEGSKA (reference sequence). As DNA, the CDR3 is TGCAGTGCAGCCTCCGGGACAGGGAAGTCCTACGAGCAGTACTTC. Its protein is CSAASGTGKSYEQYF.

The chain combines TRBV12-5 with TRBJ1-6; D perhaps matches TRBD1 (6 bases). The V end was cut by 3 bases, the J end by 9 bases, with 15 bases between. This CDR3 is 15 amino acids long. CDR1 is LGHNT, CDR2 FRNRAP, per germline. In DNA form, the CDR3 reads TGTGCTAGTGGTTTTGTAACAGGGCTGACTTCACCCCTCCACTTT. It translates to CASGFVTGLTSPLHF.

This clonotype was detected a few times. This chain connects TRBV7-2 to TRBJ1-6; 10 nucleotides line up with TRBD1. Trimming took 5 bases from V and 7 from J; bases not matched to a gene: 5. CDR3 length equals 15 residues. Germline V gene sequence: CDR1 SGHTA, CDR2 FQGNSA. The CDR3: CASSIRQGANSPLHF. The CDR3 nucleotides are TGTGCCAGCAGCATCCGACAGGGGGCAAATTCACCCCTCCACTTT.

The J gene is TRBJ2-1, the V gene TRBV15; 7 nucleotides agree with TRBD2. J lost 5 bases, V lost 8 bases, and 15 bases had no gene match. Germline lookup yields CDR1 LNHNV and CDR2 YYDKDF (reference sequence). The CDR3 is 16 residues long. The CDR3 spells CATGAGVPLTNNEQFF. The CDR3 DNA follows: TGTGCCACCGGTGCGGGAGTACCTTTAACAAACAATGAGCAGTTCTTC.

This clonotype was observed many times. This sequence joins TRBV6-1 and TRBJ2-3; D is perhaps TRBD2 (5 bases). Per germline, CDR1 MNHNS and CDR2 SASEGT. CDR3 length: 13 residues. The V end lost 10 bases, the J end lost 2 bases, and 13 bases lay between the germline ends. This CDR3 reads CATVDWTTDTQYF. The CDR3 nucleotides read TGTGCCACAGTGGACTGGACCACAGATACGCAGTATTTT.

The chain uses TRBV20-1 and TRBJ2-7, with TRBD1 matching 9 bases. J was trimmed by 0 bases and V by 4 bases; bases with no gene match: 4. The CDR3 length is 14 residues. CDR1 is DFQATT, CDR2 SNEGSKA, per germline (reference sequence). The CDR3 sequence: CSATTGGASYEQYF. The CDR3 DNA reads TGCAGTGCTACTACAGGGGGCGCCTCCTACGAGCAGTACTTC.

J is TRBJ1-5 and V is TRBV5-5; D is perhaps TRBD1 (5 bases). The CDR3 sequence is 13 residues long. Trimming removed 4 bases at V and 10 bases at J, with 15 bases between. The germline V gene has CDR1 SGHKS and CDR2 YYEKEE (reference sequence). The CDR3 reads CASSLGTALPQHF. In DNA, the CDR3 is TGTGCCAGCAGCCTCGGGACTGCCCTTCCCCAGCATTTT.

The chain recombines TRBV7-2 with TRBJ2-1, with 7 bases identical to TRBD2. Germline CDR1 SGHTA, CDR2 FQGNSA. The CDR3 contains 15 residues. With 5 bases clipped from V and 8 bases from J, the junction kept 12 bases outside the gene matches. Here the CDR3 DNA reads TGTGCCAGCAGCCCAGAAGGGACTAAGATCTATGAGCAGTTCTTC. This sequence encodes CASSPEGTKIYEQFF.

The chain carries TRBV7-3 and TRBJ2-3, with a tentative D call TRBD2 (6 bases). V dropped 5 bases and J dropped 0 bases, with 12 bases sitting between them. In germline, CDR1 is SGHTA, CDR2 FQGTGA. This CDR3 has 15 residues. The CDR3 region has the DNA TGTGCCAGCAGCGAGGCTGGGACTAGCACAGATACGCAGTATTTT. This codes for CASSEAGTSTDTQYF.

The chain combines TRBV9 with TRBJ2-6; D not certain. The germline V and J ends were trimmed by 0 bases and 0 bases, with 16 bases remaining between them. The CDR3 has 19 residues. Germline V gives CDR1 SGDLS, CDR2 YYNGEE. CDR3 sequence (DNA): TGTGCCAGCAGCGTAGCCTCCTGGACCGACGTCTCTGGGGCCAACGTCCTGACTTTC. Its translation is CASSVASWTDVSGANVLTF.

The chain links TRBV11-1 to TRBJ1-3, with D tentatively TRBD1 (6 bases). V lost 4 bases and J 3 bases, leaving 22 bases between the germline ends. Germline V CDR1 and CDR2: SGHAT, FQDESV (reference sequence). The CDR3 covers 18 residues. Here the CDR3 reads CASSSPSGGHLLGNTIYF. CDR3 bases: TGTGCCAGCAGCTCTCCCTCGGGGGGACACCTACTTGGAAACACCATATATTTT.

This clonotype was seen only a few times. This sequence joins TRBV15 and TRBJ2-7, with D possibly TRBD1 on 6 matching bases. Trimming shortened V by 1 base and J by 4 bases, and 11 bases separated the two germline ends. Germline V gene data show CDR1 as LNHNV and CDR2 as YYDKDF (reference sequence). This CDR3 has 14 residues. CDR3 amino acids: CATSRGGRGYEQYF. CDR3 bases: TGTGCCACCAGCAGAGGGGGCAGGGGATACGAGCAGTACTTC.

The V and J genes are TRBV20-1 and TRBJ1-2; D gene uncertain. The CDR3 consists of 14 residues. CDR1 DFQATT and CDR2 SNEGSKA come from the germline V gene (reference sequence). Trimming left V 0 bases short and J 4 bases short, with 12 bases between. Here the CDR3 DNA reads TGCAGTGCTAGAGAGAACCTGGAAAGCTATGGCTACACCTTC. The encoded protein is CSARENLESYGYTF.

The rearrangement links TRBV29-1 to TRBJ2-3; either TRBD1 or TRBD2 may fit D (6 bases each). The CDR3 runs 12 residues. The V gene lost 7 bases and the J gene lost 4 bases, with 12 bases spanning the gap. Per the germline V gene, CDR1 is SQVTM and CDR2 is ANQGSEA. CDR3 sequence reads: CSAERGADTQYF. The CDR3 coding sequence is TGCAGCGCCGAAAGGGGGGCAGATACGCAGTATTTT.

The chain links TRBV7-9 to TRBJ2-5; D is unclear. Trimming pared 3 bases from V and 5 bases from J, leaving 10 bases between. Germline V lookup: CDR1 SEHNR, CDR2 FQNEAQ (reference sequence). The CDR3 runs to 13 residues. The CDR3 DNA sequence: TGTGCCAGCAGCTTGTATTCTTGGGAGACCCAGTACTTC. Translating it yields CASSLYSWETQYF.

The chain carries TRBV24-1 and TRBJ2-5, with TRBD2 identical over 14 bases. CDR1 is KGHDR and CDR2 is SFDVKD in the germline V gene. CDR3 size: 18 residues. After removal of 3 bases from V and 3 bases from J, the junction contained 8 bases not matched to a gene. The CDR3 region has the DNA TGTGCCACCAGTGATGTGACTAGCGGGAGGGCCTCGGAAGAGACCCAGTACTTC. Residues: CATSDVTSGRASEETQYF.

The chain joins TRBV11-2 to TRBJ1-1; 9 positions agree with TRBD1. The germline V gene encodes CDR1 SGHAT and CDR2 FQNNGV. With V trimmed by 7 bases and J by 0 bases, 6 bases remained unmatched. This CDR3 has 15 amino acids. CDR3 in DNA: TGTGCCAGCAATCGGGACAGGGACATGAACACTGAAGCTTTCTTT. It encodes CASNRDRDMNTEAFF.

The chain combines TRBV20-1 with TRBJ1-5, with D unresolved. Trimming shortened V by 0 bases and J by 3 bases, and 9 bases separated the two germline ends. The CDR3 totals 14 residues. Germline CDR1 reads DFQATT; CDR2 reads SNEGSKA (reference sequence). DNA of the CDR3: TGCAGTGCTAGAGACAGACTCACCAATCAGCCCCAGCATTTT. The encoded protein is CSARDRLTNQPQHF.

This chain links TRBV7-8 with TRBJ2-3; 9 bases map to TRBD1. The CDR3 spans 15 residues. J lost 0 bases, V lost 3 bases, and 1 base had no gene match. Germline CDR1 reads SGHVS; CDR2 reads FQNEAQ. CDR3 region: CASSLGQGSTDTQYF. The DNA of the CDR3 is TGTGCCAGCAGCTTGGGACAGGGAAGCACAGATACGCAGTATTTT.

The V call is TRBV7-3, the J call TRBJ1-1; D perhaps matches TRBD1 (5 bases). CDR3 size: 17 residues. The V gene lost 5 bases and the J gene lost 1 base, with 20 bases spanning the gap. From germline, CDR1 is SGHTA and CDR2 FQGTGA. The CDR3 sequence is CASSQGGAGKGNTEAFF. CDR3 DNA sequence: TGTGCCAGCAGCCAGGGTGGGGCAGGGAAGGGGAACACTGAAGCTTTCTTT.

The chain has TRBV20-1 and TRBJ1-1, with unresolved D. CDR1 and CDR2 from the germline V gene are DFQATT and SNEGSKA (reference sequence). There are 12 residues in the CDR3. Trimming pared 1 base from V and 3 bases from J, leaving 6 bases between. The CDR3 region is CSARGAHTEAFF. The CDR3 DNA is TGCAGTGCTAGAGGGGCCCACACTGAAGCTTTCTTT.

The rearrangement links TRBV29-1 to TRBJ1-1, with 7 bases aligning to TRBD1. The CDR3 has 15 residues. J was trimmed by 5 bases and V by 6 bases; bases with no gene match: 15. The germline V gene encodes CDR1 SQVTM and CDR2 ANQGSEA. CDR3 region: CSVASGTAARTEAFF. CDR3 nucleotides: TGCAGCGTAGCCTCAGGGACAGCTGCGAGGACTGAAGCTTTCTTT.